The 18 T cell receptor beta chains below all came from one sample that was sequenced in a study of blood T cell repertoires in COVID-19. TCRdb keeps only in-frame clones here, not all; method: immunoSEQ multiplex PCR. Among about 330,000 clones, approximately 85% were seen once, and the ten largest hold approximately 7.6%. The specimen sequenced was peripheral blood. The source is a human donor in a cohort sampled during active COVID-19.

CDR3 bases: TGTGCCAGCAGTGAAGAGACAGGTAGGCAGCCCCAGCATTTT. It translates to CASSEETGRQPQHF. The chain joins TRBV2 to TRBJ1-5; a weak D match, TRBD1 (6 bases). CDR3 size: 14 residues. Trimming left V 1 base short and J 7 bases short, with 11 bases between. The V gene's germline CDR1 is SNHLY and CDR2 FYNNEI.

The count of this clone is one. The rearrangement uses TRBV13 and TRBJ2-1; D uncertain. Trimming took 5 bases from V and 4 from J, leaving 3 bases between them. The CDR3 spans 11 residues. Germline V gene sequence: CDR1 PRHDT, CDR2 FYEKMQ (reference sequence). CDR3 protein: CASSQYNEQFF. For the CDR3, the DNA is TGTGCCAGCAGCCAATACAATGAGCAGTTCTTC.

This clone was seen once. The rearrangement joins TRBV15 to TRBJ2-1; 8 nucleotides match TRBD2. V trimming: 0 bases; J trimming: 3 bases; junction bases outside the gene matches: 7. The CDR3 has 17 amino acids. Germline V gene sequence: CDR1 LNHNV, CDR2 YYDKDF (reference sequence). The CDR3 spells CATSRDVRGGNYNEQFF. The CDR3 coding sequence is TGTGCCACCAGCAGAGATGTACGGGGGGGAAACTACAATGAGCAGTTCTTC.

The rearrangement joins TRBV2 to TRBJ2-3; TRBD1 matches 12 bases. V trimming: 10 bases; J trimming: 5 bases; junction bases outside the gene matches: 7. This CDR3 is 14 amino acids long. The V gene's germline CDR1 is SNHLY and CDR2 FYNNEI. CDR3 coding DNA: TGTGCCACCATGGGACAGGGGGCAGGAGATACGCAGTATTTT. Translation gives CATMGQGAGDTQYF.

The CDR3 protein is CASSQMGDSRETQYF. DNA for the CDR3: TGCGCCAGCAGCCAGATGGGGGACTCCCGGGAGACCCAGTACTTC. The chain has TRBV4-1 and TRBJ2-5, with D possibly being TRBD2 (6 bases). V was shortened by 3 bases and J by 5 bases, with 16 bases between the two germline ends. The V gene's germline CDR1 is MGHRA and CDR2 YSYEKL. The CDR3 has 15 residues.

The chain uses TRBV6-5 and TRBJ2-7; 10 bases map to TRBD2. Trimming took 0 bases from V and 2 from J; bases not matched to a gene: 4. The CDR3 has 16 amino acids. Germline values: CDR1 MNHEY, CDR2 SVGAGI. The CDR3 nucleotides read TGTGCCAGCAGTTACTCGACCCTAGCGGGGGCCTACGAGCAGTACTTC. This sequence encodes CASSYSTLAGAYEQYF.

The CDR3 reads CAWSPRFGTEAFF. Written as DNA, the CDR3 is TGTGCCTGGAGTCCCAGGTTCGGCACTGAAGCTTTCTTT. V is TRBV30 and J is TRBJ1-1; no clear D gene. CDR3 size: 13 residues. Deletions cut 2 bases from V and 4 bases from J, with 11 bases between. Germline values: CDR1 GTSNPN, CDR2 SVGIG (reference sequence).

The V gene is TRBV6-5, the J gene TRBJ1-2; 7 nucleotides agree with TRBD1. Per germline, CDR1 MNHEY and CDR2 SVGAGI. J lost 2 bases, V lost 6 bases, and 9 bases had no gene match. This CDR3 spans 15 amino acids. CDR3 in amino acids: CASSARQGGNYGYTF. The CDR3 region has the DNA TGTGCCAGCAGCGCCCGACAGGGAGGCAACTATGGCTACACCTTC.

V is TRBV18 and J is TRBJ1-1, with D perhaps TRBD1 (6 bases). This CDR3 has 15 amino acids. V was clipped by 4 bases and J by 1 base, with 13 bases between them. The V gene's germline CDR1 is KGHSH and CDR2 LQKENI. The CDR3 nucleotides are TGTGCCAGCTCACTCTCAGGGGCAGGGAACACTGAAGCTTTCTTT. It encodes CASSLSGAGNTEAFF. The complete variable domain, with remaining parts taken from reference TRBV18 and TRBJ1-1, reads NAGVMQNPRHLVRRRGQEARLRCSPMKGHSHVYWYRQLPEEGLKFMVYLQKENIIDESGMPKERFSAEFPKEGPSILRIQQVVRGDSAAYFCASSLSGAGNTEAFFGQGTRLTVV.

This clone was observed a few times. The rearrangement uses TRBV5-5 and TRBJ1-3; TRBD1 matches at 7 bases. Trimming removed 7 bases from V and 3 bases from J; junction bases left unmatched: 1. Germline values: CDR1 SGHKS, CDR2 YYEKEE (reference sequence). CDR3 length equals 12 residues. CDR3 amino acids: CASDRVGNTIYF. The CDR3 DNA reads TGTGCCAGCGACAGGGTTGGAAACACCATATATTTT.

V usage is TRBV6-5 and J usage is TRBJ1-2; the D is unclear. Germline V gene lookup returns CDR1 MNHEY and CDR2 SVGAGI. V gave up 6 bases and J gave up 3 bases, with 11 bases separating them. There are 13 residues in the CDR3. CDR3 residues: CASRAGLYYGYTF. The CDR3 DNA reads TGTGCCAGCAGGGCCGGACTCTACTATGGCTACACCTTC.

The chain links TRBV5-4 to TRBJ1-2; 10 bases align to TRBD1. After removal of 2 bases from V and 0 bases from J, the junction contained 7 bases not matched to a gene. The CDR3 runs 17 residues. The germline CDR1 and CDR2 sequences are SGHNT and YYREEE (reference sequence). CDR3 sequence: CASSFPTGTGANYGYTF. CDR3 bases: TGTGCCAGCAGCTTTCCGACCGGGACAGGGGCTAACTATGGCTACACCTTC. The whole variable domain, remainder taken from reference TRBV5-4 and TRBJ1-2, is ETGVTQSPTHLIKTRGQQVTLRCSSQSGHNTVSWYQQALGQGPQFIFQYYREEENGRGNFPPRFSGLQFPNYSSELNVNALELDDSALYLCASSFPTGTGANYGYTFGSGTRLTVV.

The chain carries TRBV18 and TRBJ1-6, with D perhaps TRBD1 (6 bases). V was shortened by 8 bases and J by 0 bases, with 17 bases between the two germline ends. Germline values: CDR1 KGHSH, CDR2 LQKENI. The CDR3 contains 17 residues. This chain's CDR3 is CASAKTGFASYNSPLHF. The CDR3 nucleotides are TGTGCCAGCGCCAAAACAGGGTTCGCCTCCTATAATTCACCCCTCCACTTT. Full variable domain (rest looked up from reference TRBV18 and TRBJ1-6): NAGVMQNPRHLVRRRGQEARLRCSPMKGHSHVYWYRQLPEEGLKFMVYLQKENIIDESGMPKERFSAEFPKEGPSILRIQQVVRGDSAAYFCASAKTGFASYNSPLHFGNGTRLTVT.

The CDR3 DNA follows: TGTGCCACCAGTGATCCGACTAGCGGGGGGTCCCGCGGGGAGCTGTTTTTT. This translates into CATSDPTSGGSRGELFF. The chain is built from TRBV24-1 and TRBJ2-2, with 13 bases lining up with TRBD2. The trim removed 3 bases at V and 7 bases at J, leaving 7 bases unmatched. Germline V CDR1 and CDR2: KGHDR, SFDVKD. The CDR3 extends over 17 amino acids.

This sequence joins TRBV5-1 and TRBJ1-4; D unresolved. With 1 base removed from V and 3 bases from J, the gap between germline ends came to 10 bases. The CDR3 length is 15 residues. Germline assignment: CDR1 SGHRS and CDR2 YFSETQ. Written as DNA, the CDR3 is TGCGCCAGCAGCTTGAGCGGCGCAGCTAATGAAAAACTGTTTTTT. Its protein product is CASSLSGAANEKLFF.

The CDR3 spells CASSKTGESNEKLFF. The DNA of the CDR3 is TGTGCCAGCAGCAAAACAGGGGAATCTAATGAAAAACTGTTTTTT. The chain joins TRBV5-4 to TRBJ1-4; the match to TRBD1 covers 7 bases. This CDR3 has 15 amino acids. With V trimmed by 4 bases and J by 3 bases, 6 bases remained unmatched. CDR1 and CDR2 (germline): SGHNT, YYREEE (reference sequence).

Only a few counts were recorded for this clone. CDR3 residues: CASSFPGRNTEAFF. CDR3 coding DNA: TGTGCCAGTAGTTTTCCAGGTCGGAACACTGAAGCTTTCTTT. The genes are TRBV19 and TRBJ1-1, with D hard to call. V was pared by 5 bases and J by 1 base, with 11 bases between. The CDR3 totals 14 residues. Germline V lookup: CDR1 LNHDA, CDR2 SQIVND (reference sequence).

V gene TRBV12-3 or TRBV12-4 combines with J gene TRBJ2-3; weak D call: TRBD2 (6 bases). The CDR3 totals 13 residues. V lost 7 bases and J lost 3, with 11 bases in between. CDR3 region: CASIRGWTDTQYF. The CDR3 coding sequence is TGTGCCAGCATCCGGGGGTGGACAGATACGCAGTATTTT.